The next 29 T cell receptor beta chains were all read from a single sample in a study of blood T cell repertoires in COVID-19. Assay: immunoSEQ multiplex PCR; the TCRdb copy retains only in-frame clones and omits some. This repertoire shows some 180,000 clones, roughly 83% found once; its top ten account for less than 7%. Sequencing input: peripheral blood. Receptors were obtained from a woman in her thirties or forties with COVID-19, enrolled during active disease.

The chain has TRBV19 and TRBJ2-7; 13 nucleotides match TRBD2. Germline-derived CDR1 and CDR2 are LNHDA and SQIVND (reference sequence). The V gene end was trimmed by 5 bases and the J gene end by 6 bases; junction bases not matched to a gene: 4. This CDR3 comprises 14 residues. The CDR3 DNA reads TGTGCCAGTAGTGGACTAGCGGGAGCAGGCGAGCAGTACTTC. It yields the protein CASSGLAGAGEQYF.

This clone was detected many times. This chain links TRBV6-2 or TRBV6-3 with TRBJ1-4, with a weak D call TRBD1 (5 bases). This CDR3 spans 15 amino acids. Germline V gives CDR1 MNHEY, CDR2 SVGEGT. Trimming took 2 bases from V and 8 from J, leaving 15 bases between them. As DNA, the CDR3 is TGTGCCAGCAGTTACATTGGGGCTTTATCGGAAAAACTGTTTTTT. This gives the protein CASSYIGALSEKLFF.

This clone is a singleton in its sample. The chain employs TRBV27 and TRBJ2-5; 7 bases align to TRBD1. From germline, CDR1 is MNHEY and CDR2 SMNVEV (reference sequence). The CDR3 spans 14 residues. V shed 0 bases and J 6 bases; nucleotides not matched to a gene: 4. The CDR3 is CASSLSYRGKTQYF. The CDR3 nucleotides read TGTGCCAGCAGTTTATCGTACAGGGGAAAGACCCAGTACTTC.

CDR3 in DNA: TGTGCCAGCAGCTCTGATCGGGGGAAGCAGTTCTTC. Translating it yields CASSSDRGKQFF. This chain joins TRBV5-6 and TRBJ2-1; possible D gene TRBD2, 6 bases. Germline V gene sequence: CDR1 SGHDT, CDR2 YYEEEE. The V end was cut by 3 bases, the J end by 11 bases, with 12 bases between. The CDR3 extends over 12 amino acids.

The chain employs TRBV3-1 (or the pseudogene TRBV3-2) and TRBJ2-7; tentative D call: TRBD2 (5 bases). The CDR3 has 15 amino acids. The V end lost 3 bases, the J end lost 7 bases, and 19 bases lay between the germline ends. Germline V gene data show CDR1 as LGHDT and CDR2 as YNNKEL (reference sequence). DNA of the CDR3: TGTGCCAGCAGCCAGATGGGAACAGCGGACCGGGAGCAGTACTTC. Encoded protein: CASSQMGTADREQYF.

The chain carries TRBV11-3 and TRBJ1-2; the match to TRBD1 covers 10 bases. Unmatched junction bases numbered 6, after V lost 3 bases and J lost 8 bases. This CDR3 is built from 14 residues. CDR1 and CDR2 (germline): SGHNT, YENEEA. The CDR3 bases are TGTGCCAGCAGCTTGACAGGGACAGGGGAAGGCTACACCTTC. As protein: CASSLTGTGEGYTF.

This clone was counted between two and nine times. The chain joins TRBV30 to TRBJ2-7, with 7 positions matching TRBD2. With 7 bases clipped from V and 1 base from J, the junction kept 7 bases outside the gene matches. The CDR3 length is 13 residues. Per germline, CDR1 GTSNPN and CDR2 SVGIG (reference sequence). CDR3 nucleotides: TGTGCCTTGTTGGCTAGCGGTTCCTACGAGCAGTACTTC. Translation gives CALLASGSYEQYF.

V gene TRBV7-2 combines with J gene TRBJ2-4; possibly TRBD1 for D (6 bases). With 6 bases removed from V and 10 bases from J, the gap between germline ends came to 13 bases. The CDR3 loop spans 12 amino acids. Germline assignment: CDR1 SGHTA and CDR2 FQGNSA. CDR3 residues: CASSFAGQIQYF. The CDR3 bases are TGTGCCAGCAGTTTCGCCGGACAGATTCAGTACTTC.

The chain carries TRBV18 and TRBJ2-3; no clear D gene. Trimming left V 6 bases short and J 0 bases short, with 4 bases between. CDR1 and CDR2 (germline): KGHSH, LQKENI. The CDR3 loop spans 12 amino acids. The CDR3 is CASSLSTDTQYF. The CDR3 bases are TGTGCCAGCTCCCTTAGCACAGATACGCAGTATTTT.

The chain joins TRBV18 to TRBJ2-5; 10 positions agree with TRBD2. CDR1 and CDR2 from the germline V gene are KGHSH and LQKENI. The CDR3 extends over 16 amino acids. V lost 3 bases, J lost 1 base, and 5 bases stayed unmatched. CDR3 DNA sequence: TGTGCCAGCTCACCGTCAGCGGGAGGGCTCCAAGAGACCCAGTACTTC. This gives the protein CASSPSAGGLQETQYF.

Details on this clone: Within the sample, other DNA sequences also encode this same CDR3. The chain employs TRBV18 and TRBJ2-5; TRBD2 agrees at 14 bases. The length of the CDR3 is 17 residues. The J segment lost 5 bases and the V segment lost 0 bases, leaving 5 bases of the junction unmatched. From germline, CDR1 is KGHSH and CDR2 LQKENI. CDR3 coding DNA: TGTGCCAGCTCACCACCGGGACTAGCGGGAGATAGGGAGACCCAGTACTTC. Translating it yields CASSPPGLAGDRETQYF. Full variable domain (rest looked up from reference TRBV18 and TRBJ2-5): NAGVMQNPRHLVRRRGQEARLRCSPMKGHSHVYWYRQLPEEGLKFMVYLQKENIIDESGMPKERFSAEFPKEGPSILRIQQVVRGDSAAYFCASSPPGLAGDRETQYFGPGTRLLVL.

A note on this clone: This sample also contains other DNA sequences that code for the same CDR3. The chain uses TRBV5-1 and TRBJ1-1; the match to TRBD1 covers 10 bases. With 0 bases clipped from V and 5 bases from J, the junction kept 1 base outside the gene matches. CDR1 is SGHRS and CDR2 is YFSETQ in the germline V gene. The CDR3 is 14 residues long. The CDR3 protein is CASSLEGQGTEAFF. The CDR3 DNA is TGCGCCAGCAGCTTGGAGGGACAGGGGACTGAAGCTTTCTTT.

This chain joins TRBV27 and TRBJ2-7; 9 bases agree with TRBD2. After removal of 5 bases from V and 3 bases from J, the junction contained 11 bases not matched to a gene. The CDR3 sequence is 16 residues long. Looked up from germline, CDR1 is MNHEY and CDR2 is SMNVEV (reference sequence). In nucleotides, the CDR3 is TGTGCCAGCAGTATGCCGCGGGGGGGGGCTCACTACGAGCAGTACTTC. Encoded protein: CASSMPRGGAHYEQYF.

The CDR3 sequence: CASSSTLAANYGYTF. In nucleotides, the CDR3 is TGTGCCAGCAGTTCGACTTTAGCCGCTAACTATGGCTACACCTTC. V is TRBV6-5 and J is TRBJ1-2; D is ambiguous. The length of the CDR3 is 15 residues. The V gene lost 4 bases and the J gene lost 0 bases, with 12 bases spanning the gap. CDR1 and CDR2 from the germline V gene are MNHEY and SVGAGI.

The chain joins TRBV29-1 to TRBJ1-2; a possible D gene is TRBD1 (5 bases). Germline values: CDR1 SQVTM, CDR2 ANQGSEA. Trimming left V 3 bases short and J 6 bases short, with 14 bases between. CDR3 length equals 13 residues. This chain's CDR3 is CSVERAGSDGYTF. DNA for the CDR3: TGCAGCGTTGAGAGAGCAGGGTCCGATGGCTACACCTTC.

The V gene is TRBV10-3, the J gene TRBJ2-5; 8 bases line up with TRBD1. The CDR3 is 15 residues long. The junction had 8 bases not matched to a gene; V was cut back by 3 bases and J by 5 bases. Per germline, CDR1 ENHRY and CDR2 SYGVKD. DNA of the CDR3: TGTGCCATCAGTGACGGGCCAGGGGGCCGGGAGACCCAGTACTTC. This sequence encodes CAISDGPGGRETQYF.

The chain uses TRBV18 and TRBJ1-4, with 9 bases matching TRBD1. J was trimmed by 8 bases and V by 0 bases; bases with no gene match: 4. CDR3 size: 15 residues. Germline assignment: CDR1 KGHSH and CDR2 LQKENI. The CDR3: CASSPPTGGREKLFF. The CDR3 coding sequence is TGTGCCAGCTCACCACCTACAGGGGGCAGAGAAAAACTGTTTTTT.

The CDR3 region is CASGLTAASDQPQHF. The CDR3 DNA sequence: TGTGCCAGCGGACTTACCGCGGCCTCCGATCAGCCCCAGCATTTT. This rearrangement joins TRBV6-5 to TRBJ1-5; D uncertain. Germline CDR1 reads MNHEY; CDR2 reads SVGAGI. Trimming pared 8 bases from V and 5 bases from J, leaving 19 bases between. CDR3 length equals 15 residues.

This clone was found once. V and J are TRBV3-1 (or the pseudogene TRBV3-2) and TRBJ1-5, with D possibly being TRBD1 (5 bases). Germline lookup yields CDR1 LGHDT and CDR2 YNNKEL (reference sequence). Trimming stripped 0 bases from V and 6 bases from J, with 27 bases between. The CDR3 has 20 amino acids. For the CDR3, the DNA is TGTGCCAGCAGCCAAGACCCTACCTTAGGGGAGGGGCGAATCCGTCAGCCCCAGCATTTT. It is translated as CASSQDPTLGEGRIRQPQHF.

The chain recombines TRBV5-1 with TRBJ1-6; D unclear. Trimming shortened V by 3 bases and J by 8 bases, and 9 bases separated the two germline ends. The CDR3 has 13 amino acids. Germline V gives CDR1 SGHRS, CDR2 YFSETQ. CDR3 nucleotide sequence: TGCGCCAGCAGCTCCTGGACTGATTCACCCCTCCACTTT. Amino acid sequence: CASSSWTDSPLHF.

This clone showed up just a few times. V gene TRBV19 combines with J gene TRBJ2-6, with unresolved D. There are 14 residues in the CDR3. Trimming shortened V by 4 bases and J by 1 base, and 5 bases separated the two germline ends. Germline-derived CDR1 and CDR2 are LNHDA and SQIVND (reference sequence). As DNA, the CDR3 is TGTGCCAGTAGTACCCAGTCTGGGGCCAACGTCCTGACTTTC. Translated, it gives CASSTQSGANVLTF.

This chain joins TRBV28 and TRBJ1-2; 12 nucleotides agree with TRBD1. Germline V gene lookup returns CDR1 MDHEN and CDR2 SYDVKM. V was pared by 7 bases and J by 5 bases, with 5 bases of the junction left unmatched. This CDR3 region has 14 residues. The chain's CDR3 is CASIPGQGAYGYTF. The CDR3 region has the DNA TGTGCCAGCATACCGGGACAGGGGGCGTATGGCTACACCTTC.

The chain recombines TRBV19 with TRBJ1-5; D might be TRBD1 (5 bases). The CDR3 extends over 13 amino acids. V lost 1 base to trimming and J lost 5 bases, with 6 bases between them. Germline V gene sequence: CDR1 LNHDA, CDR2 SQIVND (reference sequence). The chain's CDR3 is CASSIVGDQPQHF. DNA for the CDR3: TGTGCCAGTAGTATAGTAGGGGATCAGCCCCAGCATTTT.

This clone was recorded a few times. The chain combines TRBV7-2 with TRBJ1-1; D remains ambiguous. The V end lost 0 bases, the J end lost 0 bases, and 8 bases lay between the germline ends. CDR3 size: 15 residues. Germline loops: CDR1 SGHTA, CDR2 FQGNSA. The chain's CDR3 is CASSLASGLNTEAFF. The DNA for the CDR3 is TGTGCCAGCAGCTTAGCGTCCGGGTTGAACACTGAAGCTTTCTTT. The full variable domain, completed using reference TRBV7-2 and TRBJ1-1, is GAGVSQSPSNKVTEKGKDVELRCDPISGHTALYWYRQSLGQGLEFLIYFQGNSAPDKSGLPSDRFSAERTGGSVSTLTIQRTQQEDSAVYLCASSLASGLNTEAFFGQGTRLTVV.

This chain uses TRBV5-3 with TRBJ2-6; possible D gene TRBD1, 6 bases. TRBV5-3 is reported as an ORF; its role is uncertain. V lost 1 base, J lost 4 bases, and 21 bases lay in between. The CDR3 has 19 amino acids. CDR3 region: CARSLWGYREQTGANVLTF. The CDR3 bases are TGTGCCAGAAGCTTGTGGGGGTACAGGGAACAAACCGGGGCCAACGTCCTGACTTTC.

This clone was detected only once. The chain recombines TRBV20-1 with TRBJ2-7, with a weak D call TRBD2 (5 bases). The CDR3 consists of 11 residues. Trimming left V 6 bases short and J 3 bases short, with 9 bases between. Germline V CDR1 and CDR2: DFQATT, SNEGSKA (reference sequence). The CDR3: CSAPGVYEQYF. CDR3 DNA: TGCAGTGCACCCGGGGTCTACGAGCAGTACTTC.

The chain uses TRBV3-1 (or the pseudogene TRBV3-2) and TRBJ2-2; a weak D match, TRBD1 (6 bases). The CDR3 loop spans 13 amino acids. Germline lookup yields CDR1 LGHDT and CDR2 YNNKEL (reference sequence). V was shortened by 0 bases and J by 8 bases, with 7 bases between the two germline ends. The CDR3 DNA is TGTGCCAGCAGCCAAGAAGGGGGTGGGGAGCTGTTTTTT. Translating gives CASSQEGGGELFF.

The gene calls are TRBV4-1 and TRBJ2-3; the match to TRBD2 covers 13 bases. V lost 1 base to trimming and J lost 9 bases; unmatched junction nucleotides: 4. The CDR3 consists of 15 residues. CDR1 MGHRA and CDR2 YSYEKL come from the germline V gene. CDR3 sequence reads: CASSQGTSGSGTQYF. DNA for the CDR3: TGCGCCAGCAGCCAAGGGACTAGCGGGAGTGGAACGCAGTATTTT.

The V call is TRBV15, the J call TRBJ1-2; 7 positions agree with TRBD1. The CDR3 covers 16 residues. With 4 bases clipped from V and 3 bases from J, the junction kept 11 bases outside the gene matches. Germline CDR1 and CDR2: LNHNV and YYDKDF (reference sequence). The CDR3 spells CATSKGSRGKDYGYTF. CDR3 bases: TGTGCCACCAGCAAAGGGAGCAGGGGGAAGGACTATGGCTACACCTTC.